A single sample is the source of the 15 T cell receptor beta chains below, sequenced in a study of CD8+ T cells in alopecia areata. The treatment here: oral pan-JAK inhibitor, 5-10 mg twice daily. It was cDNA, reverse transcribed from extracted RNA, that served as the sequencing template. Data came from immunoSEQ multiplex PCR; TCRdb stores just in-frame clones and leaves some out. The table shows about 200,000 clones, with 50% to 75% occurring only once. The starting material was CD4+ T cells sorted from blood, obtained at week 4, from a patient treated with tofacitinib. These receptors were collected from a human donor with alopecia areata.

This clone is a singleton in its sample. This chain connects TRBV2 to TRBJ1-1; D unresolved. The CDR3 loop spans 12 amino acids. The germline V gene encodes CDR1 SNHLY and CDR2 FYNNEI. The V end was cut by 3 bases, the J end by 12 bases, with 14 bases between. CDR3 amino acids: CASSEALGGTFF. CDR3 DNA: TGTGCCAGCAGTGAGGCCCTCGGTGGGACTTTCTTT.

The genes are TRBV7-2 and TRBJ1-1; D may be TRBD1 (5 bases). This CDR3 spans 14 amino acids. The germline gives CDR1 SGHTA, CDR2 FQGNSA. Trimming stripped 6 bases from V and 0 bases from J, with 11 bases between. The CDR3 DNA follows: TGTGCCAGCAGACACAGGATTATGAACACTGAAGCTTTCTTT. Protein: CASRHRIMNTEAFF.

The chain uses TRBV29-1 and TRBJ1-1; 11 positions agree with TRBD1. The CDR3 runs to 16 residues. Losses at the gene ends were 5 bases for V and 4 bases for J; bases not matched to a gene: 12. Germline CDR1 reads SQVTM; CDR2 reads ANQGSEA. The CDR3: CSVPWTGGAGGTEAFF. CDR3 sequence (DNA): TGCAGCGTTCCCTGGACAGGGGGCGCGGGGGGCACTGAAGCTTTCTTT.

The rearrangement links TRBV11-1 to TRBJ2-1; 8 nucleotides agree with TRBD1. The CDR3 has 11 amino acids. Per the germline V gene, CDR1 is SGHAT and CDR2 is FQDESV (reference sequence). Unmatched junction bases numbered 2, after V lost 4 bases and J lost 12 bases. The CDR3 here is CASSYGTGQFF. The DNA of the CDR3 is TGTGCCAGCAGCTATGGGACAGGGCAGTTCTTC.

This clone was observed a handful of times. The rearrangement links TRBV2 to TRBJ2-1; no clear D. V lost 4 bases and J 3 bases, leaving 7 bases between the germline ends. Germline lookup yields CDR1 SNHLY and CDR2 FYNNEI. This CDR3 comprises 13 residues. The CDR3 loop is CASSGGYYNEQFF. Written as DNA, the CDR3 is TGTGCCAGCAGTGGAGGCTACTACAATGAGCAGTTCTTC. The whole variable domain, filled in from reference TRBV2 and TRBJ2-1, reads EPEVTQTPSHQVTQMGQEVILRCVPISNHLYFYWYRQILGQKVEFLVSFYNNEISEKSEIFDDQFSVERPDGSNFTLKIRSTKLEDSAMYFCASSGGYYNEQFFGPGTRLTVL.

The chain carries TRBV7-2 and TRBJ2-5; 7 bases fit TRBD2. The CDR3 extends over 14 amino acids. The V segment lost 6 bases and the J segment 0 bases; nucleotides outside the gene matches: 4. The germline V gene encodes CDR1 SGHTA and CDR2 FQGNSA. The CDR3 region is CASSGAGHQETQYF. The DNA of the CDR3 is TGTGCCAGCAGTGGAGCGGGGCACCAAGAGACCCAGTACTTC. Full variable domain (rest looked up from reference TRBV7-2 and TRBJ2-5): GAGVSQSPSNKVTEKGKDVELRCDPISGHTALYWYRQSLGQGLEFLIYFQGNSAPDKSGLPSDRFSAERTGGSVSTLTIQRTQQEDSAVYLCASSGAGHQETQYFGPGTRLLVL.

The rearrangement uses TRBV27 and TRBJ1-2; TRBD1 agrees at 9 bases. V lost 8 bases to trimming and J lost 4 bases; unmatched junction nucleotides: 2. CDR1 and CDR2 (germline): MNHEY, SMNVEV (reference sequence). The CDR3 contains 12 residues. CDR3 bases: TGTGCCAGCGGGGACAGGGCCTATGGCTACACCTTC. This translates into CASGDRAYGYTF.

A note on this clone: This CDR3 is also generated by other DNA sequences in the sample. The rearrangement joins TRBV6-5 to TRBJ2-3; D unresolved. Trimming pared 4 bases from V and 2 bases from J, leaving 1 base between. The CDR3 is 11 residues long. The germline V gene encodes CDR1 MNHEY and CDR2 SVGAGI. In DNA, the CDR3 is TGTGCCAGCAGTTCCACAGATACGCAGTATTTT. This sequence encodes CASSSTDTQYF.

The rearrangement links TRBV9 to TRBJ2-5; the D is unclear. This CDR3 is built from 15 residues. Looked up from germline, CDR1 is SGDLS and CDR2 is YYNGEE. Trimming shortened V by 2 bases and J by 5 bases, and 16 bases separated the two germline ends. In nucleotides, the CDR3 is TGTGCCAGCAGCGTCCTTCCTACAGATGGGGAGACCCAGTACTTC. This translates into CASSVLPTDGETQYF.

This clone was observed a single time. The V call is TRBV9, the J call TRBJ1-2; D possibly corresponds to TRBD1 (6 bases). The CDR3 runs to 11 residues. V dropped 7 bases and J dropped 4 bases, with 8 bases sitting between them. Germline V CDR1 and CDR2: SGDLS, YYNGEE. CDR3 protein: CASRGLYGYTF. In DNA, the CDR3 is TGTGCCAGCCGGGGGCTCTATGGCTACACCTTC.

This clone was counted between two and nine times. The V and J genes are TRBV29-1 and TRBJ2-7; 7 nucleotides align to TRBD1. The V gene's germline CDR1 is SQVTM and CDR2 ANQGSEA. V shed 6 bases and J 3 bases; nucleotides not matched to a gene: 2. The CDR3 has 11 residues. For the CDR3, the DNA is TGCAGCGTGCGGACAGGCTACGAGCAGTACTTC. Protein product: CSVRTGYEQYF.

CDR3 nucleotide sequence: TGTGCCAGCAAGGAGGGTCGGGACACCGGGGAGCTGTTTTTT. Its protein product is CASKEGRDTGELFF. The J gene is TRBJ2-2, the V gene TRBV6-5; TRBD2 is a possible D gene (6 bases). The CDR3 has 14 residues. Germline loops: CDR1 MNHEY, CDR2 SVGAGI. The V gene lost 7 bases and the J gene lost 3 bases, with 12 bases spanning the gap.

V gene TRBV11-2 combines with J gene TRBJ2-7, with D possibly TRBD2 on 5 matching bases. This CDR3 comprises 11 residues. In germline, CDR1 is SGHAT, CDR2 FQNNGV. Trimming left V 6 bases short and J 6 bases short, with 9 bases between. Written as DNA, the CDR3 is TGTGCCAGCAGTCCCGGACTCGAGCAGTACTTC. Protein product: CASSPGLEQYF. Based on the CDR3 plus reference TRBV11-2 and TRBJ2-7, the full variable domain is EAGVAQSPRYKIIEKRQSVAFWCNPISGHATLYWYQQILGQGPKLLIQFQNNGVVDDSQLPKDRFSAERLKGVDSTLKIQPAKLEDSAVYLCASSPGLEQYFGPGTRLTVT.

This clone showed up just a few times. The V call is TRBV19, the J call TRBJ2-1; D is uncertain. Trimming removed 4 bases from V and 16 bases from J, with 14 bases in between. CDR1 is LNHDA, CDR2 SQIVND, per germline (reference sequence). The length of the CDR3 is 11 residues. The CDR3 DNA sequence: TGTGCCAGTAGTACATCGGTATCAAGATTCTTC. Amino acids: CASSTSVSRFF. The full variable domain, in which reference TRBV19 and TRBJ2-1 provide the parts outside the CDR3, is DGGITQSPKYLFRKEGQNVTLSCEQNLNHDAMYWYRQDPGQGLRLIYYSQIVNDFQKGDIAEGYSVSREKKESFPLTVTSAQKNPTAFYLCASSTSVSRFFGPGTRLTVL.

The chain recombines TRBV23-1 with TRBJ2-3; 7 bases line up with TRBD1. TRBV23-1 falls under the ORF class, with uncertain function. J gave up 1 base and V 7 bases, and 11 bases lay outside the gene matches. The CDR3 runs 16 residues. CDR3 region: CASKTTGFWGTDTQYF. Here the CDR3 DNA reads TGCGCCAGCAAGACGACAGGGTTTTGGGGCACAGATACGCAGTATTTT.